This T cell receptor (beta chain) originates from a study of early T cells in non-severe SARS-CoV-2 infection. Study-wide context: Chains stayed unpaired after sequencing of bulk RNA from unsorted whole blood.

The library protocol tagged individual cDNA molecules with unique molecular identifiers. TCRdb re-called the 5' RACE reads with MiXCR, one entry per CDR3 protein. The table includes fewer than 90,000 distinct CDR3 sequences, more than 13% detected once. About this clonotype itself: Its antigen is not identified.

General study points: Matches to VDJdb favored anti-spike CD8 responses and missed private and CD4 specificities.

The V gene's germline CDR1 is MGHRA and CDR2 YSYEKL. Germline trimming cut 0 bases from V and 4 bases from J; bases unmatched to any gene: 10. CDR3 length: 17 amino acids. The chain couples TRBV4-1 to TRBJ1-2; 8 nucleotides agree with TRBD1. The sample consisted of whole blood. This clonotype was obtained from an adult who was a healthcare worker with PCR-confirmed SARS-CoV-2 infection or an uninfected control (not recorded which). This CDR3 reads CASSQETGALTFYGYTF. Written as DNA, the CDR3 is TGCGCCAGCAGCCAAGAGACAGGGGCCCTGACCTTCTATGGCTACACCTTC.